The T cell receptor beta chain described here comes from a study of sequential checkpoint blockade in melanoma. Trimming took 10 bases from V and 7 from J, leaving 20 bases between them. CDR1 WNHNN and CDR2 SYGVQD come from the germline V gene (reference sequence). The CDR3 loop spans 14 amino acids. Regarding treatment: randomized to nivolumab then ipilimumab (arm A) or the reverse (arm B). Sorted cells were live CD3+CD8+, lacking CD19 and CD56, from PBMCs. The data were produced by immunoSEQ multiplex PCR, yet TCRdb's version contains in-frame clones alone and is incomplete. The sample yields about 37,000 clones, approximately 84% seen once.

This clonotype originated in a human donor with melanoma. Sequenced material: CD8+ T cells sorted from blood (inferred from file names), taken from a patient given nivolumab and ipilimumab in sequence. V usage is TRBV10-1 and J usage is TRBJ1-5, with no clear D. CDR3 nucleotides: TGCGCCAAGCTCTTTGTGCCGGGGTACCAGCCCCAGCATTTT. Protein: CAKLFVPGYQPQHF.